This entry lists 14 T cell receptor beta chains sequenced from one sample in a study of blood T cell repertoires in COVID-19. Clones were sequenced by immunoSEQ multiplex PCR, and TCRdb holds only the in-frame ones, with some missing. Among 95,000 to 100,000 clones listed, around 87% were seen once. The sample comprised peripheral blood. These receptors were obtained from a woman aged 25 to 39 with acute or convalescent COVID-19.

The V gene is TRBV5-1, the J gene TRBJ2-2; 14 bases agree with TRBD2. The CDR3 extends over 17 amino acids. CDR1 SGHRS and CDR2 YFSETQ come from the germline V gene. Unmatched junction bases numbered 4, after V lost 2 bases and J lost 4 bases. In nucleotides, the CDR3 is TGCGCCAGCAGCTTAGGACTAGCGGGGGGTTTCACCGGGGAGCTGTTTTTT. Translated, it gives CASSLGLAGGFTGELFF.

For this clone: The limits of the CDR3 on the DNA are not certain, so only TCRdb's listed CDR3 is given. The chain has TRBV1 and TRBJ2-1; no check of the table's D call, TRBD1, against the DNA was made. TRBV1 is tagged as a pseudogene. With termini counted, the CDR3 has 14 amino acids. The CDR3 here is CTTAFGTGTNEQFF.

The V and J genes are TRBV24-1 and TRBJ1-5, with D perhaps TRBD1 (5 bases). Germline assignment: CDR1 KGHDR and CDR2 SFDVKD. Deletions cut 5 bases from V and 7 bases from J, with 11 bases between. The CDR3 sequence is 13 residues long. The CDR3 loop reads CATSGGGIQPQHF. The CDR3 DNA reads TGTGCCACCAGTGGGGGGGGGATCCAGCCCCAGCATTTT.

This chain joins TRBV6-1 and TRBJ2-3; the match to TRBD2 covers 12 bases. CDR3 length: 17 residues. CDR1 and CDR2 from the germline V gene are MNHNS and SASEGT. V shed 3 bases, J shed 5 bases, and the junction held 9 bases outside the gene matches. CDR3 residues: CASSEGRLAGVVDTQYF. The CDR3 bases are TGTGCCAGCAGTGAGGGTAGACTAGCGGGGGTGGTAGATACGCAGTATTTT.

This chain links TRBV4-1 with TRBJ1-4; the D is unclear. Per the germline V gene, CDR1 is MGHRA and CDR2 is YSYEKL. Trimming removed 4 bases at V and 0 bases at J, with 9 bases between. This CDR3 has 15 residues. CDR3 bases: TGCGCCAGCAGCCGTGTTCTAGCAACTAATGAAAAACTGTTTTTT. Translation: CASSRVLATNEKLFF.

The V and J genes are TRBV28 and TRBJ2-2; possible D gene TRBD1, 7 bases. Per the germline V gene, CDR1 is MDHEN and CDR2 is SYDVKM. V lost 8 bases and J 2 bases, leaving 12 bases between the germline ends. The CDR3 has 14 residues. In DNA, the CDR3 is TGTGCCAGCGGAGGGACAGTAAACACCGGGGAGCTGTTTTTT. Its protein is CASGGTVNTGELFF. Full variable domain (missing parts from reference TRBV28 and TRBJ2-2): DVKVTQSSRYLVKRTGEKVFLECVQDMDHENMFWYRQDPGLGLRLIYFSYDVKMKEKGDIPEGYSVSREKKERFSLILESASTNQTSMYLCASGGTVNTGELFFGEGSRLTVL.

This clone was recorded a few times. The rearrangement uses TRBV28 and TRBJ2-2, with TRBD2 matching 13 bases. Germline V lookup: CDR1 MDHEN, CDR2 SYDVKM. With V trimmed by 0 bases and J by 0 bases, 10 bases remained unmatched. CDR3 length equals 21 residues. Here the CDR3 DNA reads TGTGCCAGCAGTTTATGGGCGGAGGGGACTAGCGGGGCCCCGAACACCGGGGAGCTGTTTTTT. Its translation: CASSLWAEGTSGAPNTGELFF. The variable domain in full, completed from reference TRBV28 and TRBJ2-2, reads DVKVTQSSRYLVKRTGEKVFLECVQDMDHENMFWYRQDPGLGLRLIYFSYDVKMKEKGDIPEGYSVSREKKERFSLILESASTNQTSMYLCASSLWAEGTSGAPNTGELFFGEGSRLTVL.

This sequence joins TRBV3-1 (or the pseudogene TRBV3-2) and TRBJ1-5; D call uncertain. The CDR3 is made up of 14 amino acids. With 5 bases removed from V and 2 bases from J, the gap between germline ends came to 10 bases. Germline V CDR1 and CDR2: LGHDT, YNNKEL (reference sequence). This CDR3 is CASSADGGNQPQHF. CDR3 in DNA: TGTGCCAGCAGCGCAGACGGAGGCAATCAGCCCCAGCATTTT.

This chain joins TRBV9 and TRBJ2-7; maybe TRBD1 (5 bases). V lost 3 bases, J lost 3 bases, and 13 bases lay in between. CDR1 SGDLS and CDR2 YYNGEE come from the germline V gene. The CDR3 spans 14 residues. The CDR3 coding sequence is TGTGCCAGCAGCGCTCATCCAGACAGCTACGAGCAGTACTTC. The encoded protein is CASSAHPDSYEQYF.

The chain couples TRBV12-3 or TRBV12-4 to TRBJ1-4; the D is unclear. V lost 6 bases, J lost 8 bases, and 13 bases lay in between. CDR3 length: 13 amino acids. The CDR3 loop reads CASSLQGREKLFF. Here the CDR3 DNA reads TGTGCCAGCAGCCTTCAAGGCAGGGAAAAACTGTTTTTT.

This clone was recorded once. The chain couples TRBV10-2 to TRBJ2-3; 11 nucleotides match TRBD2. The trim removed 2 bases at V and 5 bases at J, leaving 0 bases unmatched. From germline, CDR1 is WSHSY and CDR2 SAAADI. The CDR3 consists of 14 residues. As DNA, the CDR3 is TGCGCCAGCAGTGAGACTAGCGGGGGAGATACGCAGTATTTT. Protein sequence: CASSETSGGDTQYF.

The chain uses TRBV30 and TRBJ2-1; 13 nucleotides match TRBD2. Germline V lookup: CDR1 GTSNPN, CDR2 SVGIG (reference sequence). This CDR3 region has 16 residues. The V and J ends lost 4 bases and 3 bases, in that order; junction bases with no gene match: 6. In nucleotides, the CDR3 is TGTGCCTGGATGAAGGGACTAGCGGGAATCTACAATGAGCAGTTCTTC. Amino acids: CAWMKGLAGIYNEQFF.

The V gene is TRBV21-1, the J gene TRBJ2-2; the table's D call of TRBD2 was not tested on the DNA. TRBV21-1 is termed a pseudogene. This CDR3 is 13 amino acids long. CDR3 loop: CASTSGGAGELFF. The CDR3 nucleotides are TGTGCCAGCACCTCCGGGGGTGCCGGGGAGCTGTTTTTT.

This clone is a singleton in its sample. The chain has TRBV7-2 and TRBJ2-7; TRBD1 agrees at 7 bases. Germline assignment: CDR1 SGHTA and CDR2 FQGNSA. The CDR3 is 15 amino acids. Losses at the gene ends were 3 bases for V and 6 bases for J; bases not matched to a gene: 11. Here the CDR3 reads CASSLRTGDSAEQYF. In DNA form, the CDR3 reads TGTGCCAGCAGCTTGAGGACAGGAGATTCCGCCGAGCAGTACTTC.